This record looks at one T cell receptor beta chain sequence and its context. The length of the CDR3 is 19 residues. V was pared by 1 base and J by 0 bases, with 7 bases of the junction left unmatched. Germline V gene data show CDR1 as SGHTA and CDR2 as FQGTGA. This sample stems from a study of cytomegalovirus exposure and HLA in healthy donors. Study-level background: In an earlier analysis, 90 million to 130 million unique TCR beta sequences were found from 150 million to 200 million T cells.

The PCR was carried out with 60 Vbeta primers and 13 Jbeta primers. Sequenced by immunoSEQ multiplex PCR; TCRdb stores in-frame clones only, minus some. This table has about 59,000 clones, about 81% appearing once. The receptor was derived from a man aged 30 to 39 in good health and CMV-seropositive. This rearrangement joins TRBV7-3 to TRBJ2-2; 11 positions agree with TRBD2. The sequenced sample consisted of PBMCs. This chain's CDR3 is CASSLIGLAGGTNTGELFF. CDR3 bases: TGTGCCAGCAGCTTAATCGGACTAGCGGGCGGAACGAACACCGGGGAGCTGTTTTTT.